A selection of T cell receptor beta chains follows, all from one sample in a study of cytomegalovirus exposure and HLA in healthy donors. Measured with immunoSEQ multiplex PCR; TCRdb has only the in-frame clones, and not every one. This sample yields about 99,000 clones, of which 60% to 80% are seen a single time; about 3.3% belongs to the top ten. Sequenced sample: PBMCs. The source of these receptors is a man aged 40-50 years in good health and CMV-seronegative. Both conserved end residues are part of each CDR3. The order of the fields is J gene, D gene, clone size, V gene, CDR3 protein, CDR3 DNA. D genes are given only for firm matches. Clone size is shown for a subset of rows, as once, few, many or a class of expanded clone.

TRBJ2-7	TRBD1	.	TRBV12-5	CASGLVLDRDRGFEQYF	TGTGCTAGTGGTTTGGTACTGGACCGGGACAGGGGTTTCGAGCAGTACTTC
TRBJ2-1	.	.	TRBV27	CASRGTGSLYNEQFF	TGTGCCAGCAGAGGAACAGGGTCTTTATACAATGAGCAGTTCTTC
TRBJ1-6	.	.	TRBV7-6	CASSLGPGSPLHF	TGTGCCAGCAGCTTGGGGCCGGGCTCACCCCTCCACTTT
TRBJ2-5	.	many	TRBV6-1	CASSEAEGRAETQYF	TGTGCCAGCAGTGAAGCGGAGGGGCGTGCCGAGACCCAGTACTTC
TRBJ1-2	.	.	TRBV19	CASSIGDEIARGYTF	TGTGCCAGTAGTATCGGGGATGAAATCGCTCGAGGCTACACCTTC
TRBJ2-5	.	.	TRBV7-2	CASSLRWANAGMETQYF	TGTGCCAGCAGCTTAAGGTGGGCCAATGCTGGTATGGAGACCCAGTACTTC
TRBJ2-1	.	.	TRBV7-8	CASSLVSGSYNEQFF	TGTGCCAGCAGCTTAGTTAGCGGCTCCTACAATGAGCAGTTCTTC
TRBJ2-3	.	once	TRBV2	CASSTSTDTQYF	TGTGCCAGCAGTACTAGCACAGATACGCAGTATTTT
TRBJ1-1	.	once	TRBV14	CASSQVHSMNTEAFF	TGTGCCAGCAGCCAAGTTCACAGCATGAACACTGAAGCTTTCTTT
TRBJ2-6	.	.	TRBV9	CASSVGRDLPGANVLTF	TGTGCCAGCAGCGTAGGCAGGGACTTACCTGGGGCCAACGTCCTGACTTTC
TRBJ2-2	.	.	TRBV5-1	CASSKDTGNTGELFF	TGCGCCAGCAGCAAAGACACAGGGAACACCGGGGAGCTGTTTTTT